The clone carrying this T cell receptor (beta chain) was recorded a few times. TCRdb called the 5' RACE reads again in MiXCR, with one record for every CDR3 protein. The table records roughly 99,000 distinct CDR3 sequences, roughly 6% of them present only once. These data originate in a study of T cells after yellow fever vaccination. CDR1 and CDR2 (germline): DFQATT, SNEGSKA (reference sequence). The CDR3 consists of 12 residues. V gave up 1 base and J gave up 9 bases, with 10 bases separating them. V and J are TRBV20-1 and TRBJ2-1; possible D gene TRBD2, 7 bases. This clonotype was sampled from a man aged 18 to 29 who received the YFV17D yellow fever vaccine. This specimen consisted of CD8+ T cells sorted from PBMCs, obtained 10 days after the yellow fever booster vaccination. The CDR3 nucleotides read TGCAGTGCTAGAGGGGGGGGCTTTGAGCAGTTCTTC. It yields the protein CSARGGGFEQFF.